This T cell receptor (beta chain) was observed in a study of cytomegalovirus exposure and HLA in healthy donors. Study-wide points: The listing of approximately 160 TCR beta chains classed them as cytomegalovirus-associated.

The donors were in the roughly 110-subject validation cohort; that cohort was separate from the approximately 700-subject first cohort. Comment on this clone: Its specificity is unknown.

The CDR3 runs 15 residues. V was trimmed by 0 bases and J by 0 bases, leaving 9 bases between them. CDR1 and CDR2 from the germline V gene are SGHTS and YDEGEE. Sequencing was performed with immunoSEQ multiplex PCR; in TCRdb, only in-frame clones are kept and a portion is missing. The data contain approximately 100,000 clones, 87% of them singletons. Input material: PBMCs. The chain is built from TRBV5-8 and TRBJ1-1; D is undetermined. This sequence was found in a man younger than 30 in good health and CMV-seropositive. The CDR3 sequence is CASSLEGGLNTEAFF. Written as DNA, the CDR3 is TGTGCCAGCAGCTTGGAAGGCGGTTTGAACACTGAAGCTTTCTTT.